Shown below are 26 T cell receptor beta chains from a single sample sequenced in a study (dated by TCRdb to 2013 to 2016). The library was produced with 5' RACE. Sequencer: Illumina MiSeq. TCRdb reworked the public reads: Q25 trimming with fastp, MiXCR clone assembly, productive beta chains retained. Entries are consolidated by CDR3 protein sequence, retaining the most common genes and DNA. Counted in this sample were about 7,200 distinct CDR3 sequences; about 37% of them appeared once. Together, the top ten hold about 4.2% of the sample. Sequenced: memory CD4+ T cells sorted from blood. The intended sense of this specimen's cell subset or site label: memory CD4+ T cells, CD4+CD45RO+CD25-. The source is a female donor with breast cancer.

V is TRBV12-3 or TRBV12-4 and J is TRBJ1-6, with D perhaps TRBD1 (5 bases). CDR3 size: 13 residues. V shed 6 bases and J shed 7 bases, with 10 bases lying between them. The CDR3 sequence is CASSRDDNSPLHF. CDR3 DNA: TGTGCCAGCAGCCGGGACGACAATTCACCCCTCCACTTT.

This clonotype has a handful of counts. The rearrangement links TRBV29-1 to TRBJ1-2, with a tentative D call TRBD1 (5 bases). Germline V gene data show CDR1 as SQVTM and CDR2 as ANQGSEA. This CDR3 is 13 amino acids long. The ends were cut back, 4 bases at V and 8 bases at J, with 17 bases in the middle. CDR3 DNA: TGCAGCGTTGCCCCTGGGGGGGGGAGAGGCTACACCTTC. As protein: CSVAPGGGRGYTF.

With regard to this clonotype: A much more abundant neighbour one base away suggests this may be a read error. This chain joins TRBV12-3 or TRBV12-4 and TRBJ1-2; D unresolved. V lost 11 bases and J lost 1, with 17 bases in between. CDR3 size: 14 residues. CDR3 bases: TGTGCCTGCGGACGACTACTTAATAACTATGGCTACACCTTC. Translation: CACGRLLNNYGYTF.

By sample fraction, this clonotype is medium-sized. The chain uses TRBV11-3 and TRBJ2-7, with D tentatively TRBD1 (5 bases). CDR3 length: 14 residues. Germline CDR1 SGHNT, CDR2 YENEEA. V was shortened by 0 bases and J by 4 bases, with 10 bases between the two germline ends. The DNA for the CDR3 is TGTGCCAGCAGCTTAGATGGGGCGAGATACGAGCAGTACTTC. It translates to CASSLDGARYEQYF.

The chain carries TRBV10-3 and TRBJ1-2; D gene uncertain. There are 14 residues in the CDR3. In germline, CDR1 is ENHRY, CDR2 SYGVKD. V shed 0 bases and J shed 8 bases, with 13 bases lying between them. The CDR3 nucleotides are TGTGCCATCAGTGAGTCGGATAGGGCTGGCGGCTACACCTTC. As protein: CAISESDRAGGYTF.

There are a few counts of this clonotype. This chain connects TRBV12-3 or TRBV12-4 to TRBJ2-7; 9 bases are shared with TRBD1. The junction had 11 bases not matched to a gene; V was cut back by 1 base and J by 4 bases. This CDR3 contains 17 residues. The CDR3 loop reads CASSLVLWGQGNYEQYF. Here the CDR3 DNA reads TGTGCCAGCAGTTTAGTGCTGTGGGGACAGGGCAATTACGAGCAGTACTTC.

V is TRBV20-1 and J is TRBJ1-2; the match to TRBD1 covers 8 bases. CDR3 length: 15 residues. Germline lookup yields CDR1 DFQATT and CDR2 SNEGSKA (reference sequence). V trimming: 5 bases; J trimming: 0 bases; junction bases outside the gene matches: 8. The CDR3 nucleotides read TGCAGTGCTCCTGGACAGGGACCCACTAACTATGGCTACACCTTC. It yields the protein CSAPGQGPTNYGYTF.

The CDR3 is CASSRSMNTEAFF. The CDR3 DNA is TGTGCCAGCAGCCGGAGCATGAACACTGAAGCTTTCTTT. The V call is TRBV6-2 or TRBV6-3, the J call TRBJ1-1; D gene ambiguous. The V gene lost 6 bases and the J gene lost 0 bases, with 8 bases spanning the gap. The CDR3 loop spans 13 amino acids. CDR1 is MNHEY and CDR2 is SVGEGT in the germline V gene.

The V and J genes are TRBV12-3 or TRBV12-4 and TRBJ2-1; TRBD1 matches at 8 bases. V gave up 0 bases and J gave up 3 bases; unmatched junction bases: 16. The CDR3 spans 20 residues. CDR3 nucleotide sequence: TGTGCCAGCAGTTTAGCTCTGGGGAGTGGGCAGGGGGCTTACTACAATGAGCAGTTCTTC. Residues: CASSLALGSGQGAYYNEQFF.

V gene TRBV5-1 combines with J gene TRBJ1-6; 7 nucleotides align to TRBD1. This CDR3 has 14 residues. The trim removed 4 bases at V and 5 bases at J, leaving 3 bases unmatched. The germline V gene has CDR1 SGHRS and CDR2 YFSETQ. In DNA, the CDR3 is TGCGCCAGCAGCCGGGACAGCGATAATTCACCCCTCCACTTT. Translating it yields CASSRDSDNSPLHF. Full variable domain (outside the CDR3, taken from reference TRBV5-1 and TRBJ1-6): KAGVTQTPRYLIKTRGQQVTLSCSPISGHRSVSWYQQTPGQGLQFLFEYFSETQRNKGNFPGRFSGRQFSNSRSEMNVSTLELGDSALYLCASSRDSDNSPLHFGNGTRLTVT.

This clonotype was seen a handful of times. CDR3 nucleotide sequence: TGCGCCAGCAGCTTGGGGCAGGGGGCTTCACCCCTCCACTTT. It is translated as CASSLGQGASPLHF. The rearrangement uses TRBV5-1 and TRBJ1-6, with 8 bases that match TRBD1. The CDR3 has 14 residues. Per the germline V gene, CDR1 is SGHRS and CDR2 is YFSETQ. Trimming cost V 0 bases and J 9 bases; bases outside gene matches: 2. The full variable domain, in which reference TRBV5-1 and TRBJ1-6 provide the parts outside the CDR3, is KAGVTQTPRYLIKTRGQQVTLSCSPISGHRSVSWYQQTPGQGLQFLFEYFSETQRNKGNFPGRFSGRQFSNSRSEMNVSTLELGDSALYLCASSLGQGASPLHFGNGTRLTVT.

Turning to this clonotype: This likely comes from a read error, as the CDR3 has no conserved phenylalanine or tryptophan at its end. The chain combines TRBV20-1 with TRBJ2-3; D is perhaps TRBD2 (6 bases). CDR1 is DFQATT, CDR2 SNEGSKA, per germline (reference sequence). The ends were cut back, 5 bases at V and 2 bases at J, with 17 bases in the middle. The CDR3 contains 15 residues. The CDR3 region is CSAAGGASLTDTQYL. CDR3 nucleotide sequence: TGCAGTGCTGCTGGAGGGGCCTCCCTCACAGATACGCAGTATCTT.

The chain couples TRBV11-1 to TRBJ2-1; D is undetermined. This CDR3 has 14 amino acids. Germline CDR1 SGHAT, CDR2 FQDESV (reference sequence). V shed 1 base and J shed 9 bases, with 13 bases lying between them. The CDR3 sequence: CASSLDSRPLEQFF. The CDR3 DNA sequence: TGTGCCAGCAGCTTAGATAGCCGGCCACTTGAGCAGTTCTTC.

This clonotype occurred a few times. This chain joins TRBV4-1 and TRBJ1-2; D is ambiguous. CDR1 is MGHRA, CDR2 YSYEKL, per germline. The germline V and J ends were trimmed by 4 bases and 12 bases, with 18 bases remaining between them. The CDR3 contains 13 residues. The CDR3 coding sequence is TGCGCCAGCAGCCGAGCTTCACGAGAAGGCCACACCTTC. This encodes CASSRASREGHTF.

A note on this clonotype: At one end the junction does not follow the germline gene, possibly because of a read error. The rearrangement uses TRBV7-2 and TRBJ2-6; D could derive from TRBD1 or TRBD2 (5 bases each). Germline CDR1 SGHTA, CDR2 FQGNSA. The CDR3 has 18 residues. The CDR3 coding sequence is TGTGCCAGCAGCTATTCCGGGACGGACCGCTCTAGGGCCAACGTCCTGACTTTC. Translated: CASSYSGTDRSRANVLTF.

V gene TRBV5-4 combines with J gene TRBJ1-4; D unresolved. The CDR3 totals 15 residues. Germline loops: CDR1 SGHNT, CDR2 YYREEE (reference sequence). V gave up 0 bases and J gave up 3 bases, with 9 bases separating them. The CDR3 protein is CASSLAGGANEKLFF. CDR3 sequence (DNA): TGTGCCAGCAGCTTGGCCGGCGGAGCTAATGAAAAACTGTTTTTT.

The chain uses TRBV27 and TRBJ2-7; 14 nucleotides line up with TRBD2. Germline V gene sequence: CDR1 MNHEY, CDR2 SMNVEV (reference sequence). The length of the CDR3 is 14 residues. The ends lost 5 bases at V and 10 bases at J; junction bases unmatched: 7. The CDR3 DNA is TGTGCCAGCAGTCCGGGACTAGCGGGAGTGAAACAGTACTTC. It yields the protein CASSPGLAGVKQYF.

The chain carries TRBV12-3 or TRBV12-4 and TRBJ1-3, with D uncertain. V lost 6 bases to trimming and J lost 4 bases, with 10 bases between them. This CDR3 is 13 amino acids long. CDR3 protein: CASSLSRGNTIYF. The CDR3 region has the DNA TGTGCCAGCAGCCTGAGCAGGGGAAACACCATATATTTT.

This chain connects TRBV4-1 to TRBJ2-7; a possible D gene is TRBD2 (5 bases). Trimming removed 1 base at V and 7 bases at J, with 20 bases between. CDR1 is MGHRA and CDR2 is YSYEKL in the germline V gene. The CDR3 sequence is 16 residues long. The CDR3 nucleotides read TGCGCCAGCAGCCAAGGCTGGCGGACCTTGAGCGGTGAGCAGTACTTC. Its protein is CASSQGWRTLSGEQYF.

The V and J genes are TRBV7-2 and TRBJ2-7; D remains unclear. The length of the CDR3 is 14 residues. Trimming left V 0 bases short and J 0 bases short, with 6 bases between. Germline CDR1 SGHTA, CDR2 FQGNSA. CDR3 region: CASSLAQVSYEQYF. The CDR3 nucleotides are TGTGCCAGCAGCTTAGCGCAGGTCTCCTACGAGCAGTACTTC.

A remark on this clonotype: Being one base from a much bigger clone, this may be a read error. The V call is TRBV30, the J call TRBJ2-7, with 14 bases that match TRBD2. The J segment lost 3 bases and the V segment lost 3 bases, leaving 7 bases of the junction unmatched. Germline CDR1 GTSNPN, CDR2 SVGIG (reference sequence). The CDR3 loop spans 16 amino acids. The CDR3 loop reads CAWRDPGLAGVYEQYF. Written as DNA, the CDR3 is TGTGCCTGGAGAGATCCGGGACTAGCGGGGGTCTACGAGCAGTACTTC. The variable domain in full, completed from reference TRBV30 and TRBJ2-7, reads SQTIHQWPATLVQPVGSPLSLECTVEGTSNPNLYWYRQAAGRGLQLLFYSVGIGQISSEVPQNLSASRPQDRQFILSSKKLLLSDSGFYLCAWRDPGLAGVYEQYFGPGTRLTVT.

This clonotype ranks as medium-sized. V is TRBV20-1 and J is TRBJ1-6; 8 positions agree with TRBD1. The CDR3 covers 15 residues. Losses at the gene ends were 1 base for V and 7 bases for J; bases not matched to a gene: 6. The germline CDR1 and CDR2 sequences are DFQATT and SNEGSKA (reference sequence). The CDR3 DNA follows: TGCAGTGCTAGAGTAGGACAGGGACGGAATTCACCCCTCCACTTT. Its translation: CSARVGQGRNSPLHF.

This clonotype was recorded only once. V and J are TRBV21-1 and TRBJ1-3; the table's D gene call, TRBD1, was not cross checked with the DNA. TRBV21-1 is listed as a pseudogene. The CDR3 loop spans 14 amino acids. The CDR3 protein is CASLGDSSGNTIYF. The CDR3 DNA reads TGTGCCAGCTTAGGGGACAGCTCTGGAAACACCATATATTTT.

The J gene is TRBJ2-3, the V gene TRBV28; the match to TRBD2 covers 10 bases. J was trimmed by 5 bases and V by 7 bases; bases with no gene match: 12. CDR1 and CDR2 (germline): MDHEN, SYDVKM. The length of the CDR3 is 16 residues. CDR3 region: CASTEASGSHQDTQYF. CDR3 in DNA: TGTGCCAGCACCGAAGCTAGCGGGAGTCACCAAGATACGCAGTATTTT.

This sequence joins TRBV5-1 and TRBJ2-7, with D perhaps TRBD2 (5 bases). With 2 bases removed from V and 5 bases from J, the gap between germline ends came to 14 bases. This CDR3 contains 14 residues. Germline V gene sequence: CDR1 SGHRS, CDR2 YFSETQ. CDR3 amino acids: CASSFRGAVDEQYF. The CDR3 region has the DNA TGCGCCAGCAGCTTCCGGGGAGCGGTCGACGAGCAGTACTTC.

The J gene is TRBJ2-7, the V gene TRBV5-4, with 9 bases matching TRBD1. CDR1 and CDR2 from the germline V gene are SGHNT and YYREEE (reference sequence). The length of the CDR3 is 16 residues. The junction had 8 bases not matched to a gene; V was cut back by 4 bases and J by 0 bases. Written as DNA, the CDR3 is TGTGCCAGCAGCATAAACAGGGGGCTGAACTCCTACGAGCAGTACTTC. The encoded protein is CASSINRGLNSYEQYF.